This passage covers 5 T cell receptor beta chains from one sample sequenced in a study of cytomegalovirus exposure and HLA in healthy donors. Both 60 Vbeta primers and 13 Jbeta primers went into the PCR. Some clones are missing from TCRdb's copy, which holds only in-frame ones; the method was immunoSEQ multiplex PCR. In the table there are around 81,000 clones, under 70% of which are singletons. Sequences were obtained from PBMCs. The receptors come from a man younger than 40 in good health and CMV-seropositive.

The chain combines TRBV28 with TRBJ2-7; 10 bases are a match to TRBD2. V was pared by 5 bases and J by 0 bases, with 13 bases of the junction left unmatched. Germline CDR1 is MDHEN and CDR2 is SYDVKM. CDR3 size: 18 residues. CDR3 amino acids: CASSPSFWTSGASYEQYF. The CDR3 nucleotides read TGTGCCAGCAGTCCGTCTTTCTGGACTAGCGGAGCCTCCTACGAGCAGTACTTC.

The chain recombines TRBV2 with TRBJ2-3; weak D call: TRBD1 (5 bases). Germline V lookup: CDR1 SNHLY, CDR2 FYNNEI. The ends were cut back, 6 bases at V and 1 base at J, with 14 bases in the middle. This CDR3 is built from 15 residues. The CDR3 sequence is CASRVTARGTDTQYF. CDR3 sequence (DNA): TGTGCCAGCAGGGTGACAGCCAGGGGCACAGATACGCAGTATTTT. Using reference TRBV2 and TRBJ2-3 for the parts outside the CDR3, the full variable domain is EPEVTQTPSHQVTQMGQEVILRCVPISNHLYFYWYRQILGQKVEFLVSFYNNEISEKSEIFDDQFSVERPDGSNFTLKIRSTKLEDSAMYFCASRVTARGTDTQYFGPGTRLTVL.

The rearrangement joins TRBV11-2 to TRBJ2-7; D is possibly TRBD1 (6 bases). The V end was cut by 4 bases, the J end by 6 bases, with 16 bases between. This CDR3 region has 14 residues. Germline V lookup: CDR1 SGHAT, CDR2 FQNNGV. CDR3 sequence reads: CASSSATGTLEQYF. CDR3 nucleotides: TGTGCCAGCAGCTCGGCGACAGGCACCCTCGAGCAGTACTTC.

This clone occurred a few times. V and J are TRBV5-1 and TRBJ2-5, with 7 bases fitting TRBD1. Germline trimming cut 0 bases from V and 5 bases from J; bases unmatched to any gene: 4. CDR1 and CDR2 (germline): SGHRS, YFSETQ. This CDR3 region has 14 residues. CDR3 nucleotide sequence: TGCGCCAGCAGCTTGGACAGGGGTGGCGAGACCCAGTACTTC. This codes for CASSLDRGGETQYF.

This clone was observed a few times. CDR3 sequence (DNA): TGTGCCAGCAGTTCTTCAGGGAGGGAGCAGTACTTC. Its protein is CASSSSGREQYF. The chain employs TRBV25-1 and TRBJ2-7; the D gene is possibly TRBD2 (6 bases). The length of the CDR3 is 12 residues. CDR1 is MGHDK, CDR2 SYGVNS, per germline. With 5 bases removed from V and 7 bases from J, the gap between germline ends came to 12 bases.